This T cell receptor beta chain was retrieved from a study of PD-1 blockade in classical Hodgkin lymphoma. TCRdb's table, derived via immunoSEQ multiplex PCR, lists solely in-frame clones and lacks some. The sample yields fewer than 100,000 clones, about nine tenths seen once. The V gene end was trimmed by 5 bases and the J gene end by 7 bases; junction bases not matched to a gene: 9. The CDR3 loop spans 16 amino acids. In germline, CDR1 is MNHEY, CDR2 SMNVEV (reference sequence). Relapse after autologous stem cell transplantation occurred in every patient, and brentuximab vedotin exposure varied. Study findings and constraints: It was reported that newly diagnosed patients had less baseline TCR diversity than healthy donors.

In its sample, this clone was seen once. Its antigen remains unidentified. The origin of this receptor is a human donor with classical Hodgkin lymphoma. The V gene is TRBV27, the J gene TRBJ2-1, with 12 bases fitting TRBD2. Source: peripheral blood mononuclear cells (PBMCs), taken at baseline. This chain's CDR3 is CASSVTSGSLGNEQFF. The DNA of the CDR3 is TGTGCCAGCAGTGTGACTAGCGGGAGCTTAGGGAATGAGCAGTTCTTC.